This T cell receptor (beta chain) was found in a study of identical twins. Study-wide findings and caveats: Out-of-frame alpha sequences that twins shared showed excess low generation probability.

A universal primer site was created by template switching, with the cDNA bearing unique molecular identifiers. One entry per CDR3 protein results from TCRdb running MiXCR on the 5' RACE reads. The table shows 200,000 to 250,000 distinct CDR3 sequences, with roughly 13% occurring only once. This clonotype was found many times. No antigen is known for it. Per germline, CDR1 MNHEY and CDR2 SVGEGT. V was shortened by 2 bases and J by 3 bases, with 5 bases between the two germline ends. The CDR3 covers 14 residues. These data also formed part of another study, on yellow fever vaccine responses in identical twins. From that study: Twins' vaccine T cell responses reportedly seemed partly convergent and partly personalized.

The V gene is TRBV6-2 or TRBV6-3, the J gene TRBJ2-6; D is unresolved. This receptor was taken from a woman aged 18-29 years in good health. Sequencing was carried out using memory (CD45RO+) T cells sorted from blood. The CDR3 here is CASSYGSGANVLTF. As DNA, the CDR3 is TGTGCCAGCAGTTACGGCAGTGGGGCCAACGTCCTGACTTTC.